These 25 T cell receptor beta chains originate from one sample sequenced in a study of cytomegalovirus exposure and HLA in healthy donors. PCR employed 60 Vbeta and 13 Jbeta primers. TCRdb's copy holds only in-frame clones and misses some; the assay was immunoSEQ multiplex PCR. The data show about 120,000 clones, more than 65% seen once. Input material: PBMCs. The receptor source for this set is a human donor in good health.

J is TRBJ2-2 and V is TRBV18; 8 nucleotides line up with TRBD1. J gave up 7 bases and V 3 bases, and 7 bases lay outside the gene matches. The V gene's germline CDR1 is KGHSH and CDR2 LQKENI. The CDR3 is 15 residues long. CDR3: CASSPTTGENGELFF. The CDR3 nucleotides are TGTGCCAGCTCACCGACGACAGGGGAAAACGGGGAGCTGTTTTTT.

This clone was counted between two and nine times. The rearrangement uses TRBV28 and TRBJ2-1; 9 bases align to TRBD1. The length of the CDR3 is 15 residues. Germline trimming cut 5 bases from V and 7 bases from J; bases unmatched to any gene: 9. Germline CDR1 reads MDHEN; CDR2 reads SYDVKM. CDR3: CASSQGGQGFNEQFF. CDR3 bases: TGTGCCAGCAGTCAAGGGGGACAGGGATTTAATGAGCAGTTCTTC.

The V and J genes are TRBV28 and TRBJ2-6; 7 bases map to TRBD1. The length of the CDR3 is 18 residues. Trimming took 5 bases from V and 1 from J; bases not matched to a gene: 11. Germline loops: CDR1 MDHEN, CDR2 SYDVKM. The CDR3 reads CASSTRQGYLSGANVLTF. DNA for the CDR3: TGTGCCAGCAGTACGCGACAGGGATACTTATCTGGGGCCAACGTCCTGACTTTC.

The V call is TRBV9, the J call TRBJ2-5; 7 bases are a match to TRBD2. This CDR3 region has 15 residues. The J segment lost 4 bases and the V segment lost 4 bases, leaving 10 bases of the junction unmatched. The germline V gene has CDR1 SGDLS and CDR2 YYNGEE. CDR3 protein: CASSPPSGGRETQYF. In DNA form, the CDR3 reads TGTGCCAGCAGCCCCCCCTCCGGGGGGAGAGAGACCCAGTACTTC.

The chain recombines TRBV6-1 with TRBJ1-1, with 7 bases lining up with TRBD1. The germline CDR1 and CDR2 sequences are MNHNS and SASEGT. The V and J ends lost 3 bases and 1 base, in that order; junction bases with no gene match: 5. The CDR3 is 15 residues long. The CDR3 DNA follows: TGTGCCAGCAGTGAGGGCAGGGGGACGAACACTGAAGCTTTCTTT. It yields the protein CASSEGRGTNTEAFF.

This chain joins TRBV9 and TRBJ1-3; unclear D gene. CDR1 is SGDLS, CDR2 YYNGEE, per germline. The V end was cut by 0 bases, the J end by 0 bases, with 10 bases between. This CDR3 region has 16 residues. For the CDR3, the DNA is TGTGCCAGCAGCGTAGAACTCTCTGGCTCTGGAAACACCATATATTTT. Residues: CASSVELSGSGNTIYF.

The rearrangement links TRBV5-1 to TRBJ2-3, with D hard to call. Germline CDR1 SGHRS, CDR2 YFSETQ. Trimming shortened V by 4 bases and J by 5 bases, and 11 bases separated the two germline ends. This CDR3 comprises 13 residues. CDR3 DNA sequence: TGCGCCAGCAGCGTTCAGATTCAAGATACGCAGTATTTT. Residues: CASSVQIQDTQYF.

V gene TRBV28 combines with J gene TRBJ2-1; 10 nucleotides match TRBD1. Germline CDR1 is MDHEN and CDR2 is SYDVKM. After removal of 2 bases from V and 3 bases from J, the junction contained 1 base not matched to a gene. This CDR3 contains 15 residues. The CDR3 nucleotides are TGTGCCAGCAGTTTAAGGGACAGGGGCTACAATGAGCAGTTCTTC. It yields the protein CASSLRDRGYNEQFF.

The chain carries TRBV14 and TRBJ2-5; possibly TRBD1 for D (6 bases). Per the germline V gene, CDR1 is SGHDN and CDR2 is FVKESK. This CDR3 has 16 residues. Trimming cost V 2 bases and J 3 bases, with 16 bases left between them. The CDR3: CASSQTPDSLKETQYF. The CDR3 DNA reads TGTGCCAGCAGCCAAACGCCGGACAGCCTTAAAGAGACCCAGTACTTC.

The chain is built from TRBV5-1 and TRBJ2-7, with 8 bases aligning to TRBD1. Germline V gene data show CDR1 as SGHRS and CDR2 as YFSETQ. The CDR3 consists of 15 residues. V shed 4 bases, J shed 4 bases, and the junction held 10 bases outside the gene matches. This CDR3 reads CASSTQPWTGYEQYF. The DNA of the CDR3 is TGCGCCAGCAGCACGCAACCATGGACAGGGTACGAGCAGTACTTC.

The CDR3 loop reads CASSPDTLYNEQFF. Written as DNA, the CDR3 is TGTGCCAGCAGTCCCGACACCTTATACAATGAGCAGTTCTTC. V usage is TRBV6-1 and J usage is TRBJ2-1; D call uncertain. V lost 5 bases and J lost 4, with 12 bases in between. Germline V gene lookup returns CDR1 MNHNS and CDR2 SASEGT. This CDR3 is 14 amino acids long.

This clone was observed once. The gene calls are TRBV5-5 and TRBJ2-7, with a possible D match to TRBD1 (6 bases). Germline lookup yields CDR1 SGHKS and CDR2 YYEKEE (reference sequence). V lost 4 bases, J lost 3 bases, and 14 bases lay in between. The CDR3 has 14 amino acids. CDR3 DNA sequence: TGTGCCAGCAGCCTAAACACAGGGTTCTACGAGCAGTACTTC. It yields the protein CASSLNTGFYEQYF.

This clone was detected a few times. The rearrangement joins TRBV2 to TRBJ1-4; D perhaps matches TRBD1 (5 bases). Germline CDR1 and CDR2: SNHLY and FYNNEI. With 9 bases removed from V and 7 bases from J, the gap between germline ends came to 12 bases. This CDR3 comprises 12 residues. In nucleotides, the CDR3 is TGTGCCAGTCAACGTACAGGTGAAAAACTGTTTTTT. Amino acid sequence: CASQRTGEKLFF.

This chain uses TRBV25-1 with TRBJ1-2, with 11 nucleotides matching TRBD1. This CDR3 spans 17 amino acids. Looked up from germline, CDR1 is MGHDK and CDR2 is SYGVNS. The ends lost 5 bases at V and 0 bases at J; junction bases unmatched: 8. CDR3 residues: CASSRTGGDPTNYGYTF. The DNA of the CDR3 is TGTGCCAGCAGTCGGACAGGGGGCGACCCTACTAACTATGGCTACACCTTC.

The V call is TRBV6-5, the J call TRBJ1-1; 8 nucleotides align to TRBD1. Germline loops: CDR1 MNHEY, CDR2 SVGAGI. CDR3 length: 16 residues. After removal of 0 bases from V and 7 bases from J, the junction contained 10 bases not matched to a gene. As DNA, the CDR3 is TGTGCCAGCAGTTACTCCCTTGCAGGGGGCAGGAGTGAAGCTTTCTTT. It yields the protein CASSYSLAGGRSEAFF.

The chain uses TRBV7-2 and TRBJ2-7, with 9 bases lining up with TRBD2. This CDR3 has 15 amino acids. Germline lookup yields CDR1 SGHTA and CDR2 FQGNSA. V shed 2 bases, J shed 6 bases, and the junction held 8 bases outside the gene matches. CDR3 region: CASSLMLAGPGEQYF. The CDR3, as DNA: TGTGCCAGCAGCTTAATGCTAGCGGGACCAGGCGAGCAGTACTTC.

The chain has TRBV7-8 and TRBJ2-7, with 14 bases that match TRBD2. V was pared by 5 bases and J by 6 bases, with 6 bases of the junction left unmatched. This CDR3 has 15 amino acids. Germline V gene sequence: CDR1 SGHVS, CDR2 FQNEAQ. CDR3 nucleotide sequence: TGTGCCAGCAGCCAAGGGACTAGCGGGGGTCTCGAGCAGTACTTC. Protein product: CASSQGTSGGLEQYF.

In this sample, this clone turned up once. The chain carries TRBV6-5 and TRBJ1-6, with D unresolved. V was trimmed by 4 bases and J by 5 bases, leaving 9 bases between them. Germline assignment: CDR1 MNHEY and CDR2 SVGAGI. CDR3 length: 14 residues. CDR3 DNA sequence: TGTGCCAGCAGTTTAACTACGAATAATTCACCCCTCCACTTT. Amino acid sequence: CASSLTTNNSPLHF.

V and J are TRBV19 and TRBJ2-7; a possible D gene is TRBD2 (5 bases). This CDR3 is 14 amino acids long. The germline V and J ends were trimmed by 5 bases and 2 bases, with 13 bases remaining between them. Germline CDR1 LNHDA, CDR2 SQIVND (reference sequence). CDR3 protein: CASSRSVTTYEQYF. CDR3 sequence (DNA): TGTGCCAGTAGTCGTAGCGTCACGACCTACGAGCAGTACTTC. The variable domain in full, with the rest retrieved from reference TRBV19 and TRBJ2-7, is DGGITQSPKYLFRKEGQNVTLSCEQNLNHDAMYWYRQDPGQGLRLIYYSQIVNDFQKGDIAEGYSVSREKKESFPLTVTSAQKNPTAFYLCASSRSVTTYEQYFGPGTRLTVT.

The chain couples TRBV10-3 to TRBJ2-7; 7 bases agree with TRBD1. The CDR3 contains 16 residues. The V gene's germline CDR1 is ENHRY and CDR2 SYGVKD. The V gene end was trimmed by 4 bases and the J gene end by 3 bases; junction bases not matched to a gene: 12. For the CDR3, the DNA is TGTGCCATCAGTGGAATCGGACAGGCCGCTTACTACGAGCAGTACTTC. It specifies CAISGIGQAAYYEQYF.

The chain employs TRBV28 and TRBJ2-3; 7 bases line up with TRBD1. The CDR3 has 13 amino acids. The germline V gene has CDR1 MDHEN and CDR2 SYDVKM. J gave up 2 bases and V 6 bases, and 2 bases lay outside the gene matches. Here the CDR3 reads CASRGTVTDTQYF. The DNA of the CDR3 is TGTGCCAGCAGAGGGACAGTCACAGATACGCAGTATTTT.

This clone came up once. This chain joins TRBV11-1 and TRBJ2-7, with 8 bases aligning to TRBD1. In germline, CDR1 is SGHAT, CDR2 FQDESV (reference sequence). This CDR3 is 15 amino acids long. V dropped 5 bases and J dropped 3; count of bases not matched to a gene: 9. CDR3 region: CASSPPGTGGYEQYF. CDR3 DNA sequence: TGTGCCAGCAGCCCCCCCGGGACAGGAGGCTACGAGCAGTACTTC.

This clone was seen only a few times. V gene TRBV7-9 combines with J gene TRBJ1-2; 8 bases are a match to TRBD1. Germline CDR1 is SEHNR and CDR2 is FQNEAQ (reference sequence). V lost 6 bases and J lost 8; bases outside the gene matches: 8. CDR3 length: 13 amino acids. CDR3 sequence reads: CASRTDRVGGYTF. The CDR3 DNA reads TGTGCCAGCAGAACGGACAGGGTGGGAGGCTACACCTTC.

This clone was counted only a few times. The CDR3 sequence is CASSQVAGFSTDTQYF. The CDR3 nucleotides are TGTGCCAGCAGCCAAGTCGCGGGTTTCAGCACAGATACGCAGTATTTT. The rearrangement links TRBV4-2 to TRBJ2-3, with a possible D match to TRBD2 (5 bases). Germline V gene data show CDR1 as LGHNA and CDR2 as YNFKEQ. V lost 1 base, J lost 0 bases, and 11 bases lay in between. The CDR3 is made up of 16 amino acids.

The chain has TRBV5-1 and TRBJ2-7, with D tentatively TRBD2 (6 bases). The CDR3 consists of 14 residues. The germline V gene has CDR1 SGHRS and CDR2 YFSETQ. Trimming took off 0 bases at V and 3 bases at J, with 10 bases between the two ends. CDR3 bases: TGCGCCAGCAGCTTGGAGGAGGGGAGCTACGAGCAGTACTTC. Translating it yields CASSLEEGSYEQYF.